This TCR beta chain was captured in a study of beta chain features in type 1 diabetes. The wider study: All samples yielded roughly 100 million examined sorted cells.

Germline trimming cut 3 bases from V and 0 bases from J; bases unmatched to any gene: 1. The germline V gene has CDR1 KGHSH and CDR2 LQKENI. The CDR3 runs 15 residues. This clone has just a few counts. Other DNA sequences in this specimen translate into the identical CDR3. Expressed TCRB transcripts were sequenced after all isolated RNA was converted to cDNA. This table comes from immunoSEQ multiplex PCR, and its TCRdb copy is limited to in-frame clones, with some not included. This sample carries hundreds of thousands of clones, 25% to 35% of them seen once, and the ten largest clones take more than 0.055%.

This TCR came from a man aged 18 to 30 in good health. Sequencing was carried out using naive CD4+ T cells from blood. The J gene is TRBJ2-2, the V gene TRBV18, with TRBD1 matching 7 bases. The CDR3 DNA is TGTGCCAGCTCACCGGACAGGACGAACACCGGGGAGCTGTTTTTT. It yields the protein CASSPDRTNTGELFF.